One T cell receptor (beta chain) is described in this entry. In its sample, this clone was seen once. What this receptor recognizes is not known. Per-base quality was not reported, and no clone a single base away is much larger than it. The control group consisted of roughly 10 patients who received myeloablative marrow transplants with methotrexate plus a calcineurin inhibitor and who were sampled 1 year after transplant. Peripheral blood and bone marrow mononuclear cells were isolated by Ficoll-Hypaque density centrifugation and were cryopreserved. The germline V gene provides CDR1 SGHNT and CDR2 YENEEA. Including cysteine and phenylalanine, the CDR3 has 15 amino acids. Only the CDR3 DNA is retained, 45 bases long and in frame from the first base. V lost 1 base and J lost 2 bases; the stretch between them is 12 bases long. The data stem from a study of T cells after posttransplantation cyclophosphamide (dated by TCRdb to 2016 to 2017). Looking at the study overall: T cell repertoire reconstitution was tracked by TRB sequencing after myeloablative bone marrow transplantation in which posttransplantation cyclophosphamide was used as GVHD prophylaxis. Samples from about 35 PTCy-treated patients, along with samples from some 16 of their related bone marrow donors, underwent antigen receptor sequencing. Blood from every one of the 30 to 40 PTCy patients who had 1-year posttransplant specimens underwent TRB sequencing. TRB sequencing was also done on up to roughly 3 additional blood samples from 2 to 5.2 years after transplant in 3 patients, and on pretransplant blood from 4 patients. Because TRA and TRB clonality correlated tightly in 10 or so samples, later TCR analyses were limited to TRB. Public TRB sequences were compared against a database of over 3,000 sequences linked to responses to pathogens, tumor antigens, self-antigens and alloantigens.

Summary of the overall study and its limitations: Across more than 40 patients, TRB clonality was highly associated with recipient CMV seropositivity and CMV reactivation, and diversity in PTCy patients was similar to diversity in CNI/methotrexate controls. At 1-2 months, donor-recipient similarity was low but rose over the first year, and the later blood repertoires were often dominated by donor CD8+ memory clones. The TRB repertoires of T cells infiltrating skin or GI tract showed only limited overlap with the TRB repertoires of T cells in blood.

TRB sequencing used genomic DNA with the immunoSEQ assay at survey resolution or the hsTCRB kit. The paper's processing steps were these. The immunoSEQ software handled initial read processing, and the LymphoSeq R package was used for repertoire analyses. Clonality was computed as 1 minus normalized Shannon entropy, and a Gini coefficient was also calculated for each TRB dataset. To infer phenotypes in unsorted samples, TRB sequences from sorted subsets of the recipient or donor were mapped onto unsorted samples from the same recipient. As stored in TCRdb, this immuneACCESS dataset retains in-frame rearrangements with V and J assigned. A fraction of the clones does not appear; measured against another copy, unresolved V genes explain less than half of the discrepancy, and the remainder lacks a known reason. The V and J calls and clone size are taken from that table; D and trimming were inferred from the DNA. The sample table shows more than 15,000 clones, and roughly 84% are seen once. The ten largest clonotypes hold around 3.8% of the sample.

The chain links TRBV11-3 with TRBJ2-7, and the D gene may be TRBD1, 6 bases matching. The sample was PBMCs, taken after an allogeneic stem cell transplant with a calcineurin inhibitor and methotrexate. The sequence derives from a male patient in his fifties or sixties who received an allogeneic stem cell transplant from an unrelated donor, was CMV-positive, and had chronic GVHD only. Some T cells may originate with the graft donor following a transplant. This receptor carries the CDR3 CASSLGGTRPYEQYF. The DNA sequence reads TGTGCCAGCAGCTTAGGGGGGACACGTCCCTACGAGCAGTACTTC.